The rows below give T cell receptor beta chains drawn from one sample of a study of beta chain features in type 1 diabetes. Here immunoSEQ multiplex PCR was the method, and the copy in TCRdb shows in-frame clones only, minus some. The sample records 150,000 to 190,000 clones, over 9% being singletons. Sample: central memory CD4+ T cells from blood. The receptors here all came from a man under 40 with type 1 diabetes. Both conserved end residues are part of each CDR3. The order of the fields is clone size, D gene, V gene, J gene, CDR3 protein, CDR3 DNA. D genes are given only for firm matches. The listing skips clone size in some rows; elsewhere it reads once, few, many or a size class.

NA	NA	TRBV19	TRBJ2-3	CASSPHARSDTQYF	TGTGCCAGTAGTCCTCACGCTAGATCAGATACGCAGTATTTT
few	NA	TRBV7-8	TRBJ2-1	CASSAQTDRGAMNEQFF	TGTGCCAGCAGCGCTCAAACTGACCGGGGAGCGATGAATGAGCAGTTCTTC
few	NA	TRBV20-1	TRBJ1-4	CSARVSEKLFF	TGCAGTGCTAGAGTCTCCGAAAAACTGTTTTTT
few	NA	TRBV15	TRBJ2-3	CATSRDRGDTQYF	TGTGCCACCAGCAGAGATCGGGGAGATACGCAGTATTTT
NA	NA	TRBV6-5	TRBJ1-2	CASSGLGQSYTF	TGTGCCAGCAGTGGTCTAGGACAGAGCTACACCTTC
few	NA	TRBV7-2	TRBJ2-7	CASSVYRPAYEQYF	TGTGCCAGCAGCGTTTACAGGCCCGCCTACGAGCAGTACTTC
few	NA	TRBV30	TRBJ2-7	CAWTPGLLANEQYF	TGTGCCTGGACGCCGGGACTCCTCGCGAACGAGCAGTACTTC
NA	TRBD1	TRBV6-5	TRBJ2-2	CASRLTGSTGELFF	TGTGCCAGCAGGTTGACAGGGAGCACCGGGGAGCTGTTTTTT
few	TRBD1	TRBV5-4	TRBJ2-1	CASSQLLQGAANEQFF	TGTGCCAGCAGCCAGCTACTTCAGGGGGCTGCCAATGAGCAGTTCTTC
few	TRBD1	TRBV7-2	TRBJ1-1	CASSLGDRKNTEAFF	TGTGCCAGCAGCTTAGGGGACAGAAAGAACACTGAAGCTTTCTTT
few	NA	TRBV6-5	TRBJ1-1	CASRRQNTEAFF	TGTGCCAGCAGACGACAGAACACTGAAGCTTTCTTT
few	NA	TRBV7-9	TRBJ1-1	CASSLQGGNTEAFF	TGTGCCAGCAGCTTACAGGGAGGAAACACTGAAGCTTTCTTT
few	TRBD1	TRBV5-1	TRBJ2-7	CASSLGTGIYEQYF	TGCGCCAGCAGCTTGGGGACAGGGATCTACGAGCAGTACTTC
few	NA	TRBV5-1	TRBJ2-1	CASSLAGVRENEQFF	TGCGCCAGCAGCTTGGCCGGTGTGCGGGAAAATGAGCAGTTCTTC
few	TRBD1	TRBV2	TRBJ1-5	CASSGDRGQPQHF	TGTGCCAGCAGTGGGGACAGGGGTCAGCCCCAGCATTTT
NA	TRBD1	TRBV29-1	TRBJ2-7	CSAFSTGTGGYEQYF	TGCAGCGCCTTTTCTACCGGGACAGGGGGCTACGAGCAGTACTTC
NA	NA	TRBV13	TRBJ2-7	CASSLGSRVYF	TGTGCCAGCAGCTTAGGCTCGAGGGTGTACTTC
few	TRBD1	TRBV4-1	TRBJ1-2	CASSQPDRADGYTF	TGCGCCAGCAGCCAACCGGACAGGGCGGATGGCTACACCTTC
few	NA	TRBV21-1	TRBJ2-1	CASTQRCSGGNNEQFF	TGTGCCAGCACCCAACGGTGTTCAGGGGGCAACAATGAGCAGTTCTTC
few	NA	TRBV14	TRBJ2-3	CASSLSWRDTQYF	TGTGCCAGCAGTCTGTCATGGCGGGATACGCAGTATTTT
few	NA	TRBV25-1	TRBJ2-3	CASSGKYGDTQYF	TGTGCCAGCAGTGGCAAGTACGGAGATACGCAGTATTTT
few	NA	TRBV7-2	TRBJ2-1	CASSFSHLRSTEQFF	TGTGCCAGCAGCTTCTCACACCTCCGCTCGACAGAGCAGTTCTTC
few	NA	TRBV7-9	TRBJ1-2	CASSSLGRVRNYGYTF	TGTGCCAGCAGCTCCCTCGGGCGGGTTCGTAACTATGGCTACACCTTC
NA	TRBD2	TRBV5-1	TRBJ2-7	CASSFSGETYEQYF	TGCGCCAGCAGCTTTAGCGGGGAAACTTACGAGCAGTACTTC
NA	NA	TRBV30	TRBJ2-7	CAWSPTGRAGEQYF	TGTGCCTGGAGTCCTACAGGGAGGGCCGGCGAGCAGTACTTC
few	TRBD1	TRBV27	TRBJ2-7	CASSYRGVDEQYF	TGTGCCAGCAGTTACAGGGGGGTCGACGAGCAGTACTTC
NA	TRBD1	TRBV11-1	TRBJ1-1	CASSPGQGAGTEAFF	TGTGCCAGCAGCCCGGGACAGGGGGCCGGCACTGAAGCTTTCTTT
few	NA	TRBV7-3	TRBJ2-1	CASSLSTPREFF	TGTGCCAGCAGCTTATCTACTCCCCGCGAGTTCTTC
NA	NA	TRBV5-6	TRBJ1-2	CASRSEGAYTF	TGTGCCAGCAGATCAGAAGGGGCCTACACCTTC
NA	NA	TRBV5-1	TRBJ1-1	CASSLARRGTDEAFF	TGCGCCAGCAGCTTAGCAAGACGGGGTACCGATGAAGCTTTCTTT
few	NA	TRBV7-3	TRBJ2-5	CASRRVGEETQYF	TGTGCCAGCAGGCGGGTGGGCGAAGAGACCCAGTACTTC
NA	TRBD1	TRBV2	TRBJ1-2	CASRSGGQGLYGYTF	TGTGCCAGCAGGTCTGGAGGACAGGGTCTCTATGGCTACACCTTC
few	TRBD2	TRBV19	TRBJ2-3	CASRESGRAGDTQYF	TGTGCCAGTAGGGAGAGCGGGAGGGCTGGAGATACGCAGTATTTT
NA	NA	TRBV28	TRBJ2-7	CASSLRGGEQYF	TGTGCCAGCAGTTTAAGGGGTGGCGAGCAGTACTTC